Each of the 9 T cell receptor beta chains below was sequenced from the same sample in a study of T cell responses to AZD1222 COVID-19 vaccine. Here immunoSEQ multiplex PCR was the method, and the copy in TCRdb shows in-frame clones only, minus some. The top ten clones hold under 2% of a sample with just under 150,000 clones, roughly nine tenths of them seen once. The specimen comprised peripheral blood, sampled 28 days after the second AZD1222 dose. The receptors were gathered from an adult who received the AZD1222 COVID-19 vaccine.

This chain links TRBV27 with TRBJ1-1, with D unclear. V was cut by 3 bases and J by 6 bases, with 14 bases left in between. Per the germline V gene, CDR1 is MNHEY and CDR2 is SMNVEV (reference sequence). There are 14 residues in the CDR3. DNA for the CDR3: TGTGCCAGCAGTTTCCGGGTACTACACTCTGAAGCTTTCTTT. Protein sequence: CASSFRVLHSEAFF.

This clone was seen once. This chain's CDR3 is CASSQMGVAEAFF. In DNA, the CDR3 is TGTGCCAGCAGCCAAATGGGGGTAGCTGAAGCTTTCTTT. This chain links TRBV5-4 with TRBJ1-1; tentatively, D is TRBD1 (5 bases). V was shortened by 4 bases and J by 6 bases, with 13 bases between the two germline ends. This CDR3 comprises 13 residues. Germline V gives CDR1 SGHNT, CDR2 YYREEE (reference sequence). Full variable domain (remainder filled in from reference TRBV5-4 and TRBJ1-1): ETGVTQSPTHLIKTRGQQVTLRCSSQSGHNTVSWYQQALGQGPQFIFQYYREEENGRGNFPPRFSGLQFPNYSSELNVNALELDDSALYLCASSQMGVAEAFFGQGTRLTVV.

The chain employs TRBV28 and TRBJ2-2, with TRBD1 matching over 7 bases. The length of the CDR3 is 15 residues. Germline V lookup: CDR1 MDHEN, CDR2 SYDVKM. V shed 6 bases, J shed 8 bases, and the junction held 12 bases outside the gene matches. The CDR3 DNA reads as TGTGCCAGCAGACGCTCGACAGGGTCAGCAGGGGAGCTGTTTTTT. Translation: CASRRSTGSAGELFF.

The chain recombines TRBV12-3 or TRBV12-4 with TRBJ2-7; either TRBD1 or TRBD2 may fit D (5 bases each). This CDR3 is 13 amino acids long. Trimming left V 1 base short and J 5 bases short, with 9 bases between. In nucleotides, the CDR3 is TGTGCCAGCAGTTTAGGGAAGGGACACGAGCAGTACTTC. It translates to CASSLGKGHEQYF.

This CDR3 is CASSDWSAYSNQPQHF. CDR3 coding DNA: TGTGCCAGCAGTGATTGGTCCGCATATAGCAATCAGCCCCAGCATTTT. The rearrangement links TRBV2 to TRBJ1-5; the D is unclear. There are 16 residues in the CDR3. Trimming shortened V by 3 bases and J by 0 bases, and 12 bases separated the two germline ends. The germline V gene has CDR1 SNHLY and CDR2 FYNNEI. The full variable domain, its missing parts supplied by reference TRBV2 and TRBJ1-5, is EPEVTQTPSHQVTQMGQEVILRCVPISNHLYFYWYRQILGQKVEFLVSFYNNEISEKSEIFDDQFSVERPDGSNFTLKIRSTKLEDSAMYFCASSDWSAYSNQPQHFGDGTRLSIL.

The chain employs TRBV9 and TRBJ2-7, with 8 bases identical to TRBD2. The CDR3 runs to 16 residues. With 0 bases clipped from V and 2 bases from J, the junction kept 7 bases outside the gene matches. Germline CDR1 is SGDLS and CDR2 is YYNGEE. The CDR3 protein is CASSVGGLAGAYEQYF. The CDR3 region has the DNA TGTGCCAGCAGCGTAGGCGGGCTAGCGGGCGCCTACGAGCAGTACTTC.

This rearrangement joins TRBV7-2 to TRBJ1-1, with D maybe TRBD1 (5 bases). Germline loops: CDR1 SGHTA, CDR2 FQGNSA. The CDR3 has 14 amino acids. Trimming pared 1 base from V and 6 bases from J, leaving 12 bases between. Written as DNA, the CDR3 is TGTGCCAGCAGCTTAGGGCAGGGATACCCTGAAGCTTTCTTT. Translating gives CASSLGQGYPEAFF.

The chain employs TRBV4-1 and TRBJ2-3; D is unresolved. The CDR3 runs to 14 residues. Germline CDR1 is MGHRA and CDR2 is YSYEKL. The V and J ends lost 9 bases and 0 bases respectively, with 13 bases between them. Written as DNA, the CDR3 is TGCGCCAGTTCACTCGGCGGCAGCACAGATACGCAGTATTTT. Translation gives CASSLGGSTDTQYF.

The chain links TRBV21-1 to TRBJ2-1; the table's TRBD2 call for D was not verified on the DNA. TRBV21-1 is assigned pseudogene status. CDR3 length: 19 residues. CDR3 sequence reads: CASSTWTRAFFPPYNEQFF. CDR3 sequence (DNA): TGTGCCAGCAGCACCTGGACTAGAGCCTTCTTCCCCCCCTACAATGAGCAGTTCTTC.